The 8 T cell receptor beta chains presented below share a single source sample, sequenced in a study of control samples from healthy donors and cancer patients. TCRdb's table, derived via immunoSEQ multiplex PCR, lists solely in-frame clones and lacks some. The sample shows tens of thousands of clones, around 92% of them seen only once. Sequenced: blood. These receptors all stem from a man in his fifties or sixties in good health.

Only one count was recorded for this clone. This chain uses TRBV28 with TRBJ1-2; possibly TRBD1 for D (6 bases). Germline loops: CDR1 MDHEN, CDR2 SYDVKM. Trimming stripped 5 bases from V and 4 bases from J, with 14 bases between. This CDR3 spans 14 amino acids. CDR3 region: CASSPPGEGYGYTF. In DNA form, the CDR3 reads TGTGCCAGCAGTCCCCCAGGGGAAGGCTATGGCTACACCTTC.

The chain carries TRBV18 and TRBJ1-6; the D is unclear. CDR1 is KGHSH and CDR2 is LQKENI in the germline V gene. The ends were cut back, 2 bases at V and 8 bases at J, with 19 bases in the middle. The length of the CDR3 is 17 residues. DNA of the CDR3: TGTGCCAGCTCACCAACCATTACCGACGGCTACCATTCACCCCTCCACTTT. Translation gives CASSPTITDGYHSPLHF.

V usage is TRBV18 and J usage is TRBJ1-1; D unclear. V was pared by 0 bases and J by 1 base, with 6 bases between. CDR1 is KGHSH and CDR2 is LQKENI in the germline V gene. CDR3 length: 14 amino acids. The CDR3 DNA follows: TGTGCCAGCTCACCACCTAGGCCGAACACTGAAGCTTTCTTT. This sequence encodes CASSPPRPNTEAFF. Combining the CDR3 with reference TRBV18 and TRBJ1-1 gives the whole variable domain NAGVMQNPRHLVRRRGQEARLRCSPMKGHSHVYWYRQLPEEGLKFMVYLQKENIIDESGMPKERFSAEFPKEGPSILRIQQVVRGDSAAYFCASSPPRPNTEAFFGQGTRLTVV.

The V gene is TRBV3-1 (or the pseudogene TRBV3-2), the J gene TRBJ2-2, with TRBD1 identical over 7 bases. This CDR3 spans 16 amino acids. Trimming removed 4 bases from V and 0 bases from J; junction bases left unmatched: 5. The V gene's germline CDR1 is LGHDT and CDR2 YNNKEL (reference sequence). The CDR3 DNA is TGTGCCAGCAGCCTGAGGACAGGATCGAACACCGGGGAGCTGTTTTTT. Amino acids: CASSLRTGSNTGELFF.

The chain uses TRBV13 and TRBJ1-2, with 8 nucleotides matching TRBD1. CDR1 and CDR2 from the germline V gene are PRHDT and FYEKMQ (reference sequence). The CDR3 sequence is 15 residues long. The J segment lost 3 bases and the V segment lost 4 bases, leaving 7 bases of the junction unmatched. The chain's CDR3 is CASSSDGQGDYGYTF. Written as DNA, the CDR3 is TGTGCCAGCAGCTCCGATGGACAGGGTGACTATGGCTACACCTTC.

The J gene is TRBJ1-1, the V gene TRBV20-1, with unresolved D. Germline CDR1 is DFQATT and CDR2 is SNEGSKA (reference sequence). V was cut by 3 bases and J by 0 bases, with 8 bases left in between. This CDR3 has 13 residues. The DNA of the CDR3 is TGCAGTGCTAGTAGAGACATGAACACTGAAGCTTTCTTT. Translated, it gives CSASRDMNTEAFF.

The gene calls are TRBV4-1 and TRBJ2-1; TRBD2 is a possible D gene (6 bases). Germline V lookup: CDR1 MGHRA, CDR2 YSYEKL. This CDR3 contains 13 residues. Trimming stripped 0 bases from V and 10 bases from J, with 10 bases between. CDR3 residues: CASSQEVGGEQFF. The CDR3 DNA sequence: TGCGCCAGCAGCCAAGAAGTCGGGGGAGAGCAGTTCTTC.

This clone was picked up one time. CDR3 in amino acids: CASSQTWGSSYNEQFF. The CDR3 DNA follows: TGTGCCAGCTCACAAACCTGGGGGAGCTCCTACAATGAGCAGTTCTTC. The chain links TRBV18 to TRBJ2-1; D is possibly TRBD1 or TRBD2 (5 bases each). The CDR3 runs 16 residues. The V end lost 4 bases, the J end lost 0 bases, and 13 bases lay between the germline ends. CDR1 and CDR2 from the germline V gene are KGHSH and LQKENI.